The 5 T cell receptor beta chains in this list originate from one sample, sequenced in a study of OX40 agonist ivuxolimab in advanced cancers. Clones were read by immunoSEQ multiplex PCR, and TCRdb kept only the in-frame ones, dropping some. The table records some 60,000 clones, 65% to 85% of them present only once. Sequenced here: CD4+ or CD8+ T cells sorted from blood, sampled in a trial of the OX40 agonist ivuxolimab. Source of these receptors: an adult with an advanced solid tumor such as melanoma, head and neck, liver or kidney cancer.

The chain uses TRBV6-5 and TRBJ2-7; a weak D match, TRBD1 (5 bases). V lost 6 bases to trimming and J lost 2 bases, with 14 bases between them. The CDR3 consists of 14 residues. Looked up from germline, CDR1 is MNHEY and CDR2 is SVGAGI. The CDR3 region has the DNA TGTGCCAGCAGAACACCGACAGCCACCTACGAGCAGTACTTC. Its translation: CASRTPTATYEQYF.

V and J are TRBV15 and TRBJ2-1; D possibly corresponds to TRBD1 (6 bases). Germline values: CDR1 LNHNV, CDR2 YYDKDF (reference sequence). Trimming pared 0 bases from V and 4 bases from J, leaving 10 bases between. The CDR3 is 15 residues long. Here the CDR3 DNA reads TGTGCCACCAGCAGAGAGGCAGGGGAATACAATGAGCAGTTCTTC. It translates to CATSREAGEYNEQFF. The variable domain in full, completed from reference TRBV15 and TRBJ2-1, reads DAMVIQNPRYQVTQFGKPVTLSCSQTLNHNVMYWYQQKSSQAPKLLFHYYDKDFNNEADTPDNFQSRRPNTSFCFLDIRSPGLGDTAMYLCATSREAGEYNEQFFGPGTRLTVL.

V usage is TRBV2 and J usage is TRBJ1-3; TRBD1 matches 8 bases. The CDR3 consists of 14 residues. V dropped 5 bases and J dropped 0; count of bases not matched to a gene: 0. The V gene's germline CDR1 is SNHLY and CDR2 FYNNEI. CDR3 loop: CASSTGGSGNTIYF. The CDR3, as DNA: TGTGCCAGCAGTACAGGGGGCTCTGGAAACACCATATATTTT.

The rearrangement joins TRBV5-1 to TRBJ2-3, with D possibly matching TRBD2 (7 bases). Germline CDR1 reads SGHRS; CDR2 reads YFSETQ. The ends were cut back, 5 bases at V and 2 bases at J, with 12 bases in the middle. The CDR3 is made up of 14 amino acids. In DNA form, the CDR3 reads TGCGCCAGCAGGGGGAGGGGGTACACAGATACGCAGTATTTT. Translating it yields CASRGRGYTDTQYF.

The chain joins TRBV9 to TRBJ2-1; D is undetermined. The CDR3 runs 13 residues. The germline gives CDR1 SGDLS, CDR2 YYNGEE. V was trimmed by 3 bases and J by 7 bases, leaving 11 bases between them. CDR3 DNA sequence: TGTGCCAGCAGCGGAAGTACGGAAAATGAGCAGTTCTTC. Translated: CASSGSTENEQFF.